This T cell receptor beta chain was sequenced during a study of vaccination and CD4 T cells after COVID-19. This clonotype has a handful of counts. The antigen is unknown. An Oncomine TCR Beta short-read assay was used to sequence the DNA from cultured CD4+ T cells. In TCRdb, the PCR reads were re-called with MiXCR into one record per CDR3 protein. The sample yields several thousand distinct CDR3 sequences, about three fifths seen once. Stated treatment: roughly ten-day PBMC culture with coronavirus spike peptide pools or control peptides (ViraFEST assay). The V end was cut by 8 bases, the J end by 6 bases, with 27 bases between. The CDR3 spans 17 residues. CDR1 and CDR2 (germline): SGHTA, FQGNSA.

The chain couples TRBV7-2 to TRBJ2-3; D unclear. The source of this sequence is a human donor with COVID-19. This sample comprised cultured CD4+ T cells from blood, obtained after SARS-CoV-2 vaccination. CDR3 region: CASGRSTTARYADTQYF. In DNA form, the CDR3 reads TGTGCCAGCGGACGGTCGACGACTGCTCGGTACGCCGATACGCAGTATTTT.